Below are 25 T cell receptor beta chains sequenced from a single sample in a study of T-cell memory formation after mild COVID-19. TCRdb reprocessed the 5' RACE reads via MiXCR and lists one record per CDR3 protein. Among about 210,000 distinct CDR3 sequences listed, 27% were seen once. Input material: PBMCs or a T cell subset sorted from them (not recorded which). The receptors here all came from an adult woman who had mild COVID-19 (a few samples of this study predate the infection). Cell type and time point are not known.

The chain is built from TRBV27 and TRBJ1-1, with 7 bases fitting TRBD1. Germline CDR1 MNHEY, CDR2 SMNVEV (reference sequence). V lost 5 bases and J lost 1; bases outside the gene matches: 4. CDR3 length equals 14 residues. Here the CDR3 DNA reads TGTGCCAGCAGTCACAGGGGCGGGAACACTGAAGCTTTCTTT. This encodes CASSHRGGNTEAFF.

This CDR3 reads CASSQGPQSYNEQFF. In nucleotides, the CDR3 is TGTGCCAGCAGCCAAGGACCTCAATCCTACAATGAGCAGTTCTTC. The rearrangement joins TRBV3-1 to TRBJ2-1; no reliable D call. The length of the CDR3 is 15 residues. V lost 1 base, J lost 1 base, and 8 bases lay in between. The germline gives CDR1 LGHDT, CDR2 YNNKEL (reference sequence).

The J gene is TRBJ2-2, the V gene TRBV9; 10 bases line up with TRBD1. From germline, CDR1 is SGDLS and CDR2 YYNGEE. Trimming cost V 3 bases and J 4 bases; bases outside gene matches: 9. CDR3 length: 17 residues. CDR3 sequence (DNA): TGTGCCAGCAGCGCCCCGACCGGGACAGGGGTCACCGGGGAGCTGTTTTTT. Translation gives CASSAPTGTGVTGELFF.

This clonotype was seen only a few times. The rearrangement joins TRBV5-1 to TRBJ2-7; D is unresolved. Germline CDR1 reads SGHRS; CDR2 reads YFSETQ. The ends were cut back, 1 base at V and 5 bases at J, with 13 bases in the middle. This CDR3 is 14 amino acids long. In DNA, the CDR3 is TGCGCCAGCAGCTTGAACTCCCCCACGGACGAGCAGTACTTC. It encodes CASSLNSPTDEQYF.

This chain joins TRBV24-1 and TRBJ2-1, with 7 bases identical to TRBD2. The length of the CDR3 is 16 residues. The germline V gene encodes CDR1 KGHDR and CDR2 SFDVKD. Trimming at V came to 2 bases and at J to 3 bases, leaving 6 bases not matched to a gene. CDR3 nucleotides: TGTGCCACCAGTGATTGGAAGCGGGATAACTACAATGAGCAGTTCTTC. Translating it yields CATSDWKRDNYNEQFF.

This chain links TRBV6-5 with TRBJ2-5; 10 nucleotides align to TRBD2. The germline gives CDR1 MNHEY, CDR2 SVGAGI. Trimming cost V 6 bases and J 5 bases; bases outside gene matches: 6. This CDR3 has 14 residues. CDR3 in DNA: TGTGCCAGCAGATTACTAGCGGGGTGGGAGACCCAGTACTTC. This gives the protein CASRLLAGWETQYF.

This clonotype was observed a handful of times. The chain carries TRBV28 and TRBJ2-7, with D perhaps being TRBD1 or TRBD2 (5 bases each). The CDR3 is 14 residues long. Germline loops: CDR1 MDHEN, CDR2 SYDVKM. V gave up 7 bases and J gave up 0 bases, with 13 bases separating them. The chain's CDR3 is CASTPSGTSYEQYF. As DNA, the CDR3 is TGTGCCAGCACCCCATCCGGGACCTCCTACGAGCAGTACTTC.

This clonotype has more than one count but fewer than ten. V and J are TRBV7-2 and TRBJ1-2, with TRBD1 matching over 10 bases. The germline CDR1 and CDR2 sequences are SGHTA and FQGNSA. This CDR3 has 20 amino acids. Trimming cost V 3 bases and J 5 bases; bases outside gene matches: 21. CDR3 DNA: TGTGCCAGCAGCTTCCTGGGCGGCCCCAGGGACAGGGGTAATTTTTATGGCTACACCTTC. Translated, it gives CASSFLGGPRDRGNFYGYTF.

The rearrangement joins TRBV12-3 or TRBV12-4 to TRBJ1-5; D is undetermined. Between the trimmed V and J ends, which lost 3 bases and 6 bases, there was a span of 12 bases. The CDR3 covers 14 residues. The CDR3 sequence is CASSLESGRQPQHF. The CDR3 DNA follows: TGTGCCAGCAGTTTGGAGTCGGGTCGTCAGCCCCAGCATTTT.

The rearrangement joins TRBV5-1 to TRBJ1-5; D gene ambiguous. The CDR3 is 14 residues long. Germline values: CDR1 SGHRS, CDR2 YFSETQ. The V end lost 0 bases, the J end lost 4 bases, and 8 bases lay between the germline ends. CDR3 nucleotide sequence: TGCGCCAGCAGCTTGGACGGGGATAATCAGCCCCAGCATTTT. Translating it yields CASSLDGDNQPQHF. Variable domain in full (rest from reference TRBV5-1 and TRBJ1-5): KAGVTQTPRYLIKTRGQQVTLSCSPISGHRSVSWYQQTPGQGLQFLFEYFSETQRNKGNFPGRFSGRQFSNSRSEMNVSTLELGDSALYLCASSLDGDNQPQHFGDGTRLSIL.

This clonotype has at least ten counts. The CDR3 DNA reads as TGTGCCAGCAGCTTTTTTTGGAACAGGGAGGACGGCACCGGGGAGCTGTTTTTT. It translates to CASSFFWNREDGTGELFF. J is TRBJ2-2 and V is TRBV7-8; D tentatively reads TRBD1 or TRBD2 (6 bases each). In germline, CDR1 is SGHVS, CDR2 FQNEAQ. V gave up 3 bases and J gave up 4 bases, with 21 bases separating them. The CDR3 is made up of 18 amino acids.

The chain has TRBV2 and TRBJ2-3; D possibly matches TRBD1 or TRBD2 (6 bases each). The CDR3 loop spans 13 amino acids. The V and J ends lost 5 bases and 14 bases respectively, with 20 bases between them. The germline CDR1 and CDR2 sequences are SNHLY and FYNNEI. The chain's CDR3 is CASSSKGGRFTYF. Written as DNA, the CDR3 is TGTGCCAGCAGTTCTAAGGGGGGCCGCTTCACGTATTTT.

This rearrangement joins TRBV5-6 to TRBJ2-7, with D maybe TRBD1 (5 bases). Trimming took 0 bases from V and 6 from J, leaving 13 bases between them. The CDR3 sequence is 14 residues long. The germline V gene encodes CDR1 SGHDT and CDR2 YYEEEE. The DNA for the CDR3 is TGTGCCAGCAGCTTGGGTGGGGCGAGCGCCGAGCAGTACTTC. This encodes CASSLGGASAEQYF.

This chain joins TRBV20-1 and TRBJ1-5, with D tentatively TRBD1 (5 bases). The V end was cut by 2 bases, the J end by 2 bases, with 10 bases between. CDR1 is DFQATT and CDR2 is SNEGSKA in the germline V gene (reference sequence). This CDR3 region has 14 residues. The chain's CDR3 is CSARQGSGNQPQHF. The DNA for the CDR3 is TGCAGTGCTAGACAGGGATCGGGCAATCAGCCCCAGCATTTT.

DNA of the CDR3: TGTGCCAGCAGTTACAAAACCGGGACTAGCGTAAGCGAGCAGTACTTC. It translates to CASSYKTGTSVSEQYF. The J gene is TRBJ2-7, the V gene TRBV6-5; TRBD2 matches at 10 bases. CDR1 MNHEY and CDR2 SVGAGI come from the germline V gene. Trimming at V came to 2 bases and at J to 6 bases, leaving 10 bases not matched to a gene. This CDR3 spans 16 amino acids.

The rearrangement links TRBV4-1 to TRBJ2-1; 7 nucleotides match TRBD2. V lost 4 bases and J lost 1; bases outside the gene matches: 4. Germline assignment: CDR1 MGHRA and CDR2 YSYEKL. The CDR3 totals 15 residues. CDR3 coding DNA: TGCGCCAGCAGCCGGACTAGTAGATCCTACAATGAGCAGTTCTTC. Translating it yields CASSRTSRSYNEQFF.

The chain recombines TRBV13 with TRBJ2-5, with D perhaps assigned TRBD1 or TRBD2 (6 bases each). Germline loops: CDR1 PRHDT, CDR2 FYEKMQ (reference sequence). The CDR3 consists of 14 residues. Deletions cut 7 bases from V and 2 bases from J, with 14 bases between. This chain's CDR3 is CASTSGAPQETQYF. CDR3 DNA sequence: TGTGCCAGCACTTCGGGGGCCCCACAAGAGACCCAGTACTTC.

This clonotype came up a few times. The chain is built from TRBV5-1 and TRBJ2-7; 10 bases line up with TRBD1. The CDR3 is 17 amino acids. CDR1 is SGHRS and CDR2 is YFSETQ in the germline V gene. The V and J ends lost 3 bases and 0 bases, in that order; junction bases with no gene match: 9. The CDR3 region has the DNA TGCGCCAGCAGCTCCTTCCGGGACAGGGGATTCTCCTACGAGCAGTACTTC. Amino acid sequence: CASSSFRDRGFSYEQYF.

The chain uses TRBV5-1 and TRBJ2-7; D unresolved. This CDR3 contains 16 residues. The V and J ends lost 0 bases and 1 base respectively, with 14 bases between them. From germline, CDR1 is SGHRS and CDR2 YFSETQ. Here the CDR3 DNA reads TGCGCCAGCAGCTTGGGTACGGAGTTCCCTTCCTACGAGCAGTACTTC. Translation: CASSLGTEFPSYEQYF. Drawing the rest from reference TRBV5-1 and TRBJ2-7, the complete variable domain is KAGVTQTPRYLIKTRGQQVTLSCSPISGHRSVSWYQQTPGQGLQFLFEYFSETQRNKGNFPGRFSGRQFSNSRSEMNVSTLELGDSALYLCASSLGTEFPSYEQYFGPGTRLTVT.

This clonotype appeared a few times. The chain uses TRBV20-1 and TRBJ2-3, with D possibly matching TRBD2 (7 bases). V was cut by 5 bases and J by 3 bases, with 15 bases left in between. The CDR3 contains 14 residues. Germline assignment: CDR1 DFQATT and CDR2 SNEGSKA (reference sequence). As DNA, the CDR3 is TGCAGTGCTCGGGGGAGGGGGAGGACAGATACGCAGTATTTT. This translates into CSARGRGRTDTQYF.

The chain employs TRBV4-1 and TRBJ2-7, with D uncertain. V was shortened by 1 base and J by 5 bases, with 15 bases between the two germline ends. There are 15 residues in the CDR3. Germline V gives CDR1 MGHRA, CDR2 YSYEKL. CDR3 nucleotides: TGCGCCAGCAGCCAAGGAGGCAGTAAGGTAGACGAGCAGTACTTC. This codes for CASSQGGSKVDEQYF.

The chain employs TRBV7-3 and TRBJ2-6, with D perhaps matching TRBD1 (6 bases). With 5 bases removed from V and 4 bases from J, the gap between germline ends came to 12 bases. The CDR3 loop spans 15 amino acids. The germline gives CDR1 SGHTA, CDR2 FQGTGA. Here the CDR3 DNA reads TGTGCCAGCAGCCTCAACAGGGTGGGGGCCAACGTCCTGACTTTC. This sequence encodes CASSLNRVGANVLTF.

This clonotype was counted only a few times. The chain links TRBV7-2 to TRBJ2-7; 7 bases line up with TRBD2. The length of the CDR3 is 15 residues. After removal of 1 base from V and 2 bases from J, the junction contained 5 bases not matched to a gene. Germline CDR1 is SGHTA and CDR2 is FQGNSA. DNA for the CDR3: TGTGCCAGCAGCTTAGAGGAGGGAGGGCCCTACGAGCAGTACTTC. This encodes CASSLEEGGPYEQYF.

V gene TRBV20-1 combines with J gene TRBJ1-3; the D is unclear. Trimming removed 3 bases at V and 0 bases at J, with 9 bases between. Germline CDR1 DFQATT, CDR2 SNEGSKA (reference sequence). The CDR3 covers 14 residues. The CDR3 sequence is CSARSLNSGNTIYF. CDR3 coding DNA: TGCAGTGCTAGGTCCTTAAACTCTGGAAACACCATATATTTT.

CDR3 in DNA: TGTGCCAGCAGGCCCCCCCACTCCTACGAGCAGTACTTC. This sequence encodes CASRPPHSYEQYF. V gene TRBV7-9 combines with J gene TRBJ2-7; D uncertain. This CDR3 is built from 13 residues. The V end was cut by 6 bases, the J end by 0 bases, with 9 bases between. Germline values: CDR1 SEHNR, CDR2 FQNEAQ (reference sequence). Together with reference TRBV7-9 and TRBJ2-7, the CDR3 gives the full variable domain: DTGVSQNPRHKITKRGQNVTFRCDPISEHNRLYWYRQTLGQGPEFLTYFQNEAQLEKSRLLSDRFSAERPKGSFSTLEIQRTEQGDSAMYLCASRPPHSYEQYFGPGTRLTVT.